This T cell receptor (beta chain) was profiled in a study of T cells in Graves' hyperthyroidism and ophthalmopathy. Of note for this clonotype: Its antigen remains unidentified.

Amplified regions were TCR beta CDR3 sequences from RNA transcripts. HTBI primers were the set used in a first-round RT-PCR of the TCR CDR3. Via MiXCR, TCRdb re-called the multiplex PCR reads, giving one row per CDR3 protein. This table holds around 600,000 distinct CDR3 sequences, 45% found once. Points from the study as a whole: Prediction of ophthalmopathy progression came a median approximately 6 months pre-onset. From stable hyperthyroidism, ophthalmopathy was separated by a 13 V-J model.

The V and J ends lost 3 bases and 5 bases respectively, with 14 bases between them. CDR1 and CDR2 (germline): MGHRA, YSYEKL. The CDR3 extends over 15 amino acids. Uncontrolled infection, other autoimmune disease, pregnancy or lactation led to exclusion. The diagnoses drew upon clinical symptoms, serum thyroxine and TRAb, thyroid ultrasound and orbital computed tomography. The clonotype originates from an adult man with Graves' disease, either hyperthyroidism or ophthalmopathy (not recorded which). V is TRBV4-1 and J is TRBJ1-3; no clear D gene. The sequenced sample consisted of peripheral blood or thyroid tissue (not recorded which). For the CDR3, the DNA is TGCGCCAGCAGCCATTTCGCCCAGGAGCGAAACACCATATATTTT. This codes for CASSHFAQERNTIYF.